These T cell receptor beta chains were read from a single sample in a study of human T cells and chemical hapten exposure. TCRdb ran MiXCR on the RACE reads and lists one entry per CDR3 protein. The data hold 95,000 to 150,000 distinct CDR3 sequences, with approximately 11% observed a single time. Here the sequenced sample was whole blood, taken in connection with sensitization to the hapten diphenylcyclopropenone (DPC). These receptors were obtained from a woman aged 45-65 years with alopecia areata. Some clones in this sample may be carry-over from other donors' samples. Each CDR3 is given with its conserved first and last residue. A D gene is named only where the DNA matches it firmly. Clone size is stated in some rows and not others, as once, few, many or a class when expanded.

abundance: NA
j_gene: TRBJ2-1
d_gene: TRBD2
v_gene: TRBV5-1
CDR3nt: TGCGCCAGCAGCTTGGATAGCGGGGTCTACAATGAGCAGTTCTTC
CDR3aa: CASSLDSGVYNEQFF

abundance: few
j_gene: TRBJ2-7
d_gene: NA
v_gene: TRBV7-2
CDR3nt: TGTGCCAGCAGCTTAAGCGGCCAGGCCTACGAGCAGTACTTC
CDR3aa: CASSLSGQAYEQYF

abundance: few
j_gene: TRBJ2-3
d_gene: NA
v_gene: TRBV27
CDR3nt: TGTGCCAGCAGTTTGGGATTAGCGGCCACAGATACGCAGTATTTT
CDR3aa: CASSLGLAATDTQYF

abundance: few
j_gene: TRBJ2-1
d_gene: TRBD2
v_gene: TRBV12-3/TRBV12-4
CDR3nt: TGTGCCAGCAGGCTCGCCGGGACTAGCGCCAATGAGCAGTTCTTC
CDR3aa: CASRLAGTSANEQFF

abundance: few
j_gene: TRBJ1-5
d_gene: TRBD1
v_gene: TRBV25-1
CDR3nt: TGTGCCAGCAGTGAACCCCGGACAGGATTATTCGATCACCCCCAGCATTTT
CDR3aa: CASSEPRTGLFDHPQHF

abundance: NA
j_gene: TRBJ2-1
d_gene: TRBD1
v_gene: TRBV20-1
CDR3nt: TGCAGTGCTCTTAGGACAGGGACGAGTTGGGAGCAGTTCTTC
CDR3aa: CSALRTGTSWEQFF

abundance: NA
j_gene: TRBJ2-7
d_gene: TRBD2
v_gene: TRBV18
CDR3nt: TGTGCCAGCTCACCGGCGGGCGGGGGCTCCTACGAGCAGTACTTC
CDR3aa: CASSPAGGGSYEQYF

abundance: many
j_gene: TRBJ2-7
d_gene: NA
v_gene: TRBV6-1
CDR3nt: TGTGCCAGCAGTGGACGAATCAGCTCCTACGAGCAGTACTTC
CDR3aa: CASSGRISSYEQYF

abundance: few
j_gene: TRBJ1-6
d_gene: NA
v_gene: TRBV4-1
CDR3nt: TGCGCCAGCAGCCATCTACAGGAATCACCCCTCCACTTT
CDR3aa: CASSHLQESPLHF

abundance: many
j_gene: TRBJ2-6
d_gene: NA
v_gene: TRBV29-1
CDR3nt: TGCAGCGTCCCGATGTGGGTGTTAGGGGCCAACGTCCTGACTTTC
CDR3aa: CSVPMWVLGANVLTF

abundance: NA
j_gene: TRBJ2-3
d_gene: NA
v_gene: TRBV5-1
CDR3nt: TGCGCCAGCAGCTTCCCAGCTTCGTCTAGCACAGATACGCAGTATTTT
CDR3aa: CASSFPASSSTDTQYF

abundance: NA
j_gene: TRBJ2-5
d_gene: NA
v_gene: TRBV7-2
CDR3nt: TGTGCCAGCAGCTTAGATGTTAGGGGAGGGACCCAGTACTTC
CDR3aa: CASSLDVRGGTQYF

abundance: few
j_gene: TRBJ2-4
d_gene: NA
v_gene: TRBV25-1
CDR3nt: TGTGCCAGCAGTGAATATTCGACCAATATTCAGGGGAAGGGAGCCAAAAACATTCAGTACTTC
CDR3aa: CASSEYSTNIQGKGAKNIQYF

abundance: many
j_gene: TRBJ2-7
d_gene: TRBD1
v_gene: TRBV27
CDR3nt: TGTGCCAGCCGGCCCTTGGGGACAGGGGCCTACGAGCAGTACTTC
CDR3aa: CASRPLGTGAYEQYF

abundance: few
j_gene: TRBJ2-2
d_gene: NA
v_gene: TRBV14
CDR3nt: TGTGCCAGCCACCGGGGCACCGGGGAGCTGTTTTTT
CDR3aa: CASHRGTGELFF

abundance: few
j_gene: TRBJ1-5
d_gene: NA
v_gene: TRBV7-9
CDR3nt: TGTGCCAGCAGCCTCCGTTCAGAGGGCTTTGAGCAGCCCCAGCATTTT
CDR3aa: CASSLRSEGFEQPQHF

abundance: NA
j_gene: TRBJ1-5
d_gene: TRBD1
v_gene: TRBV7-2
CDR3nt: TGTGCCAGCAGCCCAGCCGGGACAGGGATGCAGCCCCAGCATTTT
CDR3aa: CASSPAGTGMQPQHF

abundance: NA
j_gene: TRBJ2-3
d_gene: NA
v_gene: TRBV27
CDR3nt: TGTGCCAGCAGTTTACTCAACCCCACAGATACGCAGTATTTT
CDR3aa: CASSLLNPTDTQYF

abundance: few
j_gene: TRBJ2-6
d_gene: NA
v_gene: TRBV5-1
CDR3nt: TGCGCCAGCAGCTTGGAAGGGTTTGGGGCCAACGTCCTGACTTTC
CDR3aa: CASSLEGFGANVLTF

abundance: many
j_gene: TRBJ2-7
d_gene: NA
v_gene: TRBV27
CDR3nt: TGTGCCAGTAGACGGAAACTGTACGAGCAGTACTTC
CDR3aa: CASRRKLYEQYF

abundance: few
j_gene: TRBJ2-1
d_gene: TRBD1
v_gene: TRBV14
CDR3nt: TGTGCCAGCAGCCGTGACAGGGGGCGCCTCGATGAGCAGTTCTTC
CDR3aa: CASSRDRGRLDEQFF

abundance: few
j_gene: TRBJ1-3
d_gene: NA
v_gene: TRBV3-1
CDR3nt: TGTGCCAGCAGCCAAGACAGGATCTCTGGAAACACCATATATTTT
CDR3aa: CASSQDRISGNTIYF

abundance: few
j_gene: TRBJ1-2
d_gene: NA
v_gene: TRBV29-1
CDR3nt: TGCAGCGTTGTGGGCAGTGAGAGTATGGGCTACACCTTC
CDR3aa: CSVVGSESMGYTF

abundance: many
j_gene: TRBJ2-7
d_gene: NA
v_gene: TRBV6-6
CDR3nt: TGTGCCAGCAGAAACAGGCCCGCGGAAGAGCAGTACTTC
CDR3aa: CASRNRPAEEQYF

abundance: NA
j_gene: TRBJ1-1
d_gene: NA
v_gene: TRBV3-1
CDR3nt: TGTGCCAGCAGCCAAGCGAGGGCTTACACTGAAGCTTTCTTT
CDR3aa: CASSQARAYTEAFF

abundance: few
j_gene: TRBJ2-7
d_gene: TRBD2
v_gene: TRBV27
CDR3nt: TGTGCCAGCAGTACGGGACTAGCGGGGTACTACGAGCAGTACTTC
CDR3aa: CASSTGLAGYYEQYF

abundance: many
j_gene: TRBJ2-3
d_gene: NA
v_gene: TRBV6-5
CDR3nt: TGTGCCAGCAGTTGGACGGGGGGCCCCACAGATACGCAGTATTTT
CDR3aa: CASSWTGGPTDTQYF

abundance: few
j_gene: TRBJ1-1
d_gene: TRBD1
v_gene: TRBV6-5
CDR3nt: TGTGCCAGCAGTGGGACAGCTCCTATGAACACTGAAGCTTTCTTT
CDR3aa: CASSGTAPMNTEAFF

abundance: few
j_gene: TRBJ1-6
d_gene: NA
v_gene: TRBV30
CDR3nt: TGTGCCTGGAGGGACTTGGGGAATTCACCCCTCCACTTT
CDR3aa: CAWRDLGNSPLHF

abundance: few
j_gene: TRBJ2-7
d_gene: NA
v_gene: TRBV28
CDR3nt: TGTGCCAGCAGCGATACAGCGTTGGTAGGGCCCTACGAGCAGTACTTC
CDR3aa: CASSDTALVGPYEQYF

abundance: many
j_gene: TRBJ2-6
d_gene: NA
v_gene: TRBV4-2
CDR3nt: TGTGCCAGCAGCGAGGGCCCAGCTGGGGCCAACGTCCTGACTTTC
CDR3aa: CASSEGPAGANVLTF

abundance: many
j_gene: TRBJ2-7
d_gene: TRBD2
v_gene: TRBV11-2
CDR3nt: TGTGCCAGCAACCCTAGCGGGGGCCCCTACGAGCAGTACTTC
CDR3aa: CASNPSGGPYEQYF

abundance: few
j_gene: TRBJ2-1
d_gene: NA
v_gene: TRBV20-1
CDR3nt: TGCAGTGCCAGATTTCGGGGGACCGCTTATGAGCAGTTCTTC
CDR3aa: CSARFRGTAYEQFF

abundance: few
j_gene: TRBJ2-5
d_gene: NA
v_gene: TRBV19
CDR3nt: TGTGCCAGCGAGGACGGTCCTGGGGCCCAGTACTTC
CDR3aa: CASEDGPGAQYF

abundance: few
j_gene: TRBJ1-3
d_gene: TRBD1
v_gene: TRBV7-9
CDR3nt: TGTGCCAGCAGCCCGCAGGGGGCTGGTGGAAACACCATATATTTT
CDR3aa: CASSPQGAGGNTIYF

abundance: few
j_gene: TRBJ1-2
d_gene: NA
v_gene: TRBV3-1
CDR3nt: TGTGCCAGCAGCCAAGATGCGTGGGAGGTACTTGGCTACACCTTC
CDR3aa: CASSQDAWEVLGYTF

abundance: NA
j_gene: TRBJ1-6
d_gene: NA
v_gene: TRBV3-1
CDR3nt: TGTGCCAGCAGCCAACAGGATTCACCCCTCCACTTT
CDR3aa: CASSQQDSPLHF

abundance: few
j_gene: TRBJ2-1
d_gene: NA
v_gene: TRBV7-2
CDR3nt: TGTGCCAGCTCCACAACCGGCGGGAAATACAATGAGCAGTTCTTC
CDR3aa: CASSTTGGKYNEQFF

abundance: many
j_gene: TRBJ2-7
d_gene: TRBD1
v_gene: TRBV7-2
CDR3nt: TGTGCCAGCAGCTTACAGGGGGCTGGGAGCGAGCAGTACTTC
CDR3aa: CASSLQGAGSEQYF

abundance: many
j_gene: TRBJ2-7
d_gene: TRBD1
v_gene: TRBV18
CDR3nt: TGTGCCAGCTCACCGGACAGGGCCCAGGAGCAGTACTTC
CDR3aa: CASSPDRAQEQYF

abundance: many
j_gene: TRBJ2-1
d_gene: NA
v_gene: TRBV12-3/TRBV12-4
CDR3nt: TGTGCCAGCAGTACTAGCAGCTCCTACAATGAGCAGTTCTTC
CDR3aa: CASSTSSSYNEQFF

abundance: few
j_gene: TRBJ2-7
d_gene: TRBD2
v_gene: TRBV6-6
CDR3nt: TGTGCCAGCAGTTCGGGGACTAGCGGGAGGAGGGAGCAGTACTTC
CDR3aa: CASSSGTSGRREQYF

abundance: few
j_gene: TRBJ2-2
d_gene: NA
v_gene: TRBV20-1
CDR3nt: TGCAGTGCTCCCTTCCCCAACACCGGGGAGCTGTTTTTT
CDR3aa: CSAPFPNTGELFF

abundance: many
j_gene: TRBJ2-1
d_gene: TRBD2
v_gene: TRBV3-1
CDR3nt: TGTGCCAGCAGCCAAGGGACTAGCGGTTATGAGCAGTTCTTC
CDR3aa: CASSQGTSGYEQFF

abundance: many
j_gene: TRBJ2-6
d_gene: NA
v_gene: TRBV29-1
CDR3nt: TGCAGCGTTGAAGATCGGCGTACCCCTAGCTCTGGGGCCAACGTCCTGACTTTC
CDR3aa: CSVEDRRTPSSGANVLTF

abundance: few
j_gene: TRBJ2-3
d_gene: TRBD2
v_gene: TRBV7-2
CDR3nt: TGTGCCAGCAAGTCCACTAGCGGACCCACAGATACGCAGTATTTT
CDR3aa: CASKSTSGPTDTQYF